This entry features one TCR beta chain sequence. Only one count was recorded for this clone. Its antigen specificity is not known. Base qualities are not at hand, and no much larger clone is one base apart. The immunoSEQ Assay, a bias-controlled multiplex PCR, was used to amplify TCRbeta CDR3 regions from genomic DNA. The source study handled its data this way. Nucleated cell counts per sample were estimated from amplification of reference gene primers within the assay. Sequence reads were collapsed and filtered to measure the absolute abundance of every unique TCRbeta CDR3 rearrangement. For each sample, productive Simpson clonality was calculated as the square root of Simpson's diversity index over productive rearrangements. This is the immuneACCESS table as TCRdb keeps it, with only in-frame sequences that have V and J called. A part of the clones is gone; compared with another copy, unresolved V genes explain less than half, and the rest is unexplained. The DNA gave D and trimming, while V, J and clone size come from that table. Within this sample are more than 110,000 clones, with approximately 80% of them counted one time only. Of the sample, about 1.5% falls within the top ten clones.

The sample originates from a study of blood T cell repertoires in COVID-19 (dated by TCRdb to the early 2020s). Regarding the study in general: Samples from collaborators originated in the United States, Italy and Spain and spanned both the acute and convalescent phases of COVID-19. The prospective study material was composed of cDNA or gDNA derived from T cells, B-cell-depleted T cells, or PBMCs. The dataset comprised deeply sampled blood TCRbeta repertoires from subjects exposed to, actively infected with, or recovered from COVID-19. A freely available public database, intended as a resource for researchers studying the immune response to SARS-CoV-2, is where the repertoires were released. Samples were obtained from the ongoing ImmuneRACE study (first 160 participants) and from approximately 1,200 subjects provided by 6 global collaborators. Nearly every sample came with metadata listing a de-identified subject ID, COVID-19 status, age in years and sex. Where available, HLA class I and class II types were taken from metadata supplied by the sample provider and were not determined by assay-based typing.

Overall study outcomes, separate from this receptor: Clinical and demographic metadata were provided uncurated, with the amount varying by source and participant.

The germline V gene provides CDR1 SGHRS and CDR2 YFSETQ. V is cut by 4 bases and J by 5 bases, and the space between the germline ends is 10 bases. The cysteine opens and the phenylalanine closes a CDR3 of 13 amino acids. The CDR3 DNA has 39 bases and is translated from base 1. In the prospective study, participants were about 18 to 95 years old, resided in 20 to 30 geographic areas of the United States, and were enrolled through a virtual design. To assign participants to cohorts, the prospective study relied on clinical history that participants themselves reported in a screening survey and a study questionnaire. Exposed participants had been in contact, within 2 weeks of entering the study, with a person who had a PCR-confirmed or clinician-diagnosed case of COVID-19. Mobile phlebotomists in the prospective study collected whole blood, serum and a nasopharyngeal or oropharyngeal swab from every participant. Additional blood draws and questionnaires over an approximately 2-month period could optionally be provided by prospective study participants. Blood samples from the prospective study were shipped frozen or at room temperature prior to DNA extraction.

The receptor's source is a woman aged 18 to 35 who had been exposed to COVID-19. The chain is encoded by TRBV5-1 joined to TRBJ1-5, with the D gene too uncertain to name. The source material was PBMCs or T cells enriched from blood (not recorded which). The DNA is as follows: TGCGCCAGCAGCCAGGAGGGATATCAGCCCCAGCATTTT. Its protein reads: CASSQEGYQPQHF.